This note documents a single TCR beta chain sequence. Its target is unknown. A multiplex PCR was run with 60 Vbeta primers and 13 Jbeta primers. The protocol was immunoSEQ multiplex PCR, while the TCRdb copy is restricted to in-frame clones and leaves out a portion. Here the sample spans 160,000 or so clones, 65% to 80% being singletons. This sample stems from a study of cytomegalovirus exposure and HLA in healthy donors. Trimming stripped 6 bases from V and 0 bases from J, with 18 bases between. The CDR3 consists of 16 residues. CDR1 is SGHRS, CDR2 YFSETQ, per germline. Overall study findings and caveats: Later, an analysis found that common viral pathogens appeared to be linked with several of the most significant clusters.

The sequence was collected from a woman in her thirties or forties in good health and CMV-seropositive. The rearrangement joins TRBV5-1 to TRBJ1-2; maybe TRBD1 (5 bases). Sequenced material: PBMCs. The CDR3 DNA is TGCGCCAGCAATTCTGGGGACTACAGAGCTAACTATGGCTACACCTTC. Its translation is CASNSGDYRANYGYTF.